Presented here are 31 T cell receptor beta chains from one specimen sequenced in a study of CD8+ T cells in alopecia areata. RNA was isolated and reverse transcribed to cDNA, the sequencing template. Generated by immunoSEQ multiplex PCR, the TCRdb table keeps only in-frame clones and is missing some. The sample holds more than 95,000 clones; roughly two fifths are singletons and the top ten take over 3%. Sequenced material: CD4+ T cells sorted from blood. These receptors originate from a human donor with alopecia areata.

This CDR3 is CASSPDLPRSYEQYF. The CDR3, as DNA: TGTGCCAGCAGTCCCGACCTGCCCAGGTCCTACGAGCAGTACTTC. The chain recombines TRBV2 with TRBJ2-7, with no clear D. Trimming took 5 bases from V and 1 from J, leaving 15 bases between them. CDR1 is SNHLY, CDR2 FYNNEI, per germline. The CDR3 has 15 residues.

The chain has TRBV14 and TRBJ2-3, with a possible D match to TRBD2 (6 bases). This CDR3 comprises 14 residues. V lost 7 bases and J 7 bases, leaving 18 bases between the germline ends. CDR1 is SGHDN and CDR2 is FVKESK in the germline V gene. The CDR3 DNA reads TGTGCCAGCACCCTGGGACTGGAGACTCATACGCAGTATTTT. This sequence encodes CASTLGLETHTQYF.

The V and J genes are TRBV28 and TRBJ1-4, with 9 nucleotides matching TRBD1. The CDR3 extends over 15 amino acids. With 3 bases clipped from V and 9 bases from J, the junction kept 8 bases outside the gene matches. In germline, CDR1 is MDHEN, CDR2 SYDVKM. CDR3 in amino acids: CASSLGDREEKKLFF. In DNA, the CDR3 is TGTGCCAGCAGTTTGGGGGACAGGGAGGAGAAAAAACTGTTTTTT.

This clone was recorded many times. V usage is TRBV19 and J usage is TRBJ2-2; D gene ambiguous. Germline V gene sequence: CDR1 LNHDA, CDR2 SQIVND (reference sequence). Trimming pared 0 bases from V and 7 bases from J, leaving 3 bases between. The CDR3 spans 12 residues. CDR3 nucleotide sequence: TGTGCCAGTAGTATAGAGAACGGGGAGCTGTTTTTT. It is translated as CASSIENGELFF.

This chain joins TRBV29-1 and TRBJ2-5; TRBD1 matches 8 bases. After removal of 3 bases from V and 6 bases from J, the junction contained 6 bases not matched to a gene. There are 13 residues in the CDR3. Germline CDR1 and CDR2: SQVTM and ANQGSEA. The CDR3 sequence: CSVDSGQGQTQYF. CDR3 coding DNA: TGCAGCGTTGACTCTGGACAGGGCCAGACCCAGTACTTC. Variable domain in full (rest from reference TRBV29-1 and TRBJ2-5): SAVISQKPSRDICQRGTSLTIQCQVDSQVTMMFWYRQQPGQSLTLIATANQGSEATYESGFVIDKFPISRPNLTFSTLTVSNMSPEDSSIYLCSVDSGQGQTQYFGPGTRLLVL.

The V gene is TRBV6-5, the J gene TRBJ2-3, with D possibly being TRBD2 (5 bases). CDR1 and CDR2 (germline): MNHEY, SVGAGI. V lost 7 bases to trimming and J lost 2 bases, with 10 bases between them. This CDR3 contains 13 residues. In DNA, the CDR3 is TGTGCCAGCACCTCGGGGTCCACAGATACGCAGTATTTT. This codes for CASTSGSTDTQYF.

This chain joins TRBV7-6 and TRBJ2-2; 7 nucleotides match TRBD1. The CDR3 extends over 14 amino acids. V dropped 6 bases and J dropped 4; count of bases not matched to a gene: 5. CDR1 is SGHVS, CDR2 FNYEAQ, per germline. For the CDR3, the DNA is TGTGCCAGCAGATCCGGGACAGCCACCGGGGAGCTGTTTTTT. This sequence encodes CASRSGTATGELFF.

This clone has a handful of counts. Written as DNA, the CDR3 is TGTGCCAGCAGCTGCGACCTGGACCTGTTTCACGAGCAGTACTTC. It is translated as CASSCDLDLFHEQYF. V gene TRBV7-4 combines with J gene TRBJ2-7; D is uncertain. Trimming shortened V by 4 bases and J by 5 bases, and 18 bases separated the two germline ends. Germline V gives CDR1 SGHVT, CDR2 SQSDAQ. CDR3 length equals 15 residues.

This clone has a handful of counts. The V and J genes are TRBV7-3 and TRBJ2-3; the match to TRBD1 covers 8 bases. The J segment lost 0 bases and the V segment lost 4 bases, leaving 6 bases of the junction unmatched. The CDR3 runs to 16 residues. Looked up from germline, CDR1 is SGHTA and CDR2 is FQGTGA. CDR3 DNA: TGTGCCAGCAGCTCACCGGACAGGGCCAGCACAGATACGCAGTATTTT. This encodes CASSSPDRASTDTQYF.

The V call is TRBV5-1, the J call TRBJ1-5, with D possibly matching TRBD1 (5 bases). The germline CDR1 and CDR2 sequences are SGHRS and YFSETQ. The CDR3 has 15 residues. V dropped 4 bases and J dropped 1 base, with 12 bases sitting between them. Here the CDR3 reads CASSPQGDSNQPQHF. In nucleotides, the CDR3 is TGCGCCAGCAGCCCTCAGGGTGACAGCAATCAGCCCCAGCATTTT.

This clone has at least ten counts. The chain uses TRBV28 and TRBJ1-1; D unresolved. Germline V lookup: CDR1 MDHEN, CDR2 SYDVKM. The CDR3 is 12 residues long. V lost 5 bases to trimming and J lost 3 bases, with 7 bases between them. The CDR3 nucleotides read TGTGCCAGCAGTATGGGATACACTGAAGCTTTCTTT. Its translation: CASSMGYTEAFF. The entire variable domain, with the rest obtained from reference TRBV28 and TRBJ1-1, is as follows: DVKVTQSSRYLVKRTGEKVFLECVQDMDHENMFWYRQDPGLGLRLIYFSYDVKMKEKGDIPEGYSVSREKKERFSLILESASTNQTSMYLCASSMGYTEAFFGQGTRLTVV.

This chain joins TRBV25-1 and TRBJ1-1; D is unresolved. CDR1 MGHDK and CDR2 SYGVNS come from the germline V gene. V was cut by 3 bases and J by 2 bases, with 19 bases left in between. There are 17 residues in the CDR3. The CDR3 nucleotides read TGTGCCAGCAGTGATGGGTACAGCTTCAAACCCAACACTGAAGCTTTCTTT. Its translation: CASSDGYSFKPNTEAFF.

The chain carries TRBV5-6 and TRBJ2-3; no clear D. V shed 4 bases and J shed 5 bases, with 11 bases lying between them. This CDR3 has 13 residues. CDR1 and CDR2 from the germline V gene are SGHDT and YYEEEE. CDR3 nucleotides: TGTGCCAGCAGCAAGTGGTCGCAAGATACGCAGTATTTT. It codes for CASSKWSQDTQYF.

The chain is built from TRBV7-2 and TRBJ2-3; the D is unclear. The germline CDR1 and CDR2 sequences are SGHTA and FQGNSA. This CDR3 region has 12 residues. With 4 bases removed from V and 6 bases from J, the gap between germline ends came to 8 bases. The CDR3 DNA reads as TGTGCCAGCAGCTCTGCTTCCGATACGCAGTATTTT. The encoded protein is CASSSASDTQYF.

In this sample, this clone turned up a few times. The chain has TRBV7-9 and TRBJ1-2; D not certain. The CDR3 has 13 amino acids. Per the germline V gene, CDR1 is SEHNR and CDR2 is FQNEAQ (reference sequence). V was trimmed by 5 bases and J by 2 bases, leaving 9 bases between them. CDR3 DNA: TGTGCCAGCAGCGTCTCGGAGAACTATGGCTACACCTTC. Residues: CASSVSENYGYTF. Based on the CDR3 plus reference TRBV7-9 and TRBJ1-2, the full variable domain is DTGVSQNPRHKITKRGQNVTFRCDPISEHNRLYWYRQTLGQGPEFLTYFQNEAQLEKSRLLSDRFSAERPKGSFSTLEIQRTEQGDSAMYLCASSVSENYGYTFGSGTRLTVV.

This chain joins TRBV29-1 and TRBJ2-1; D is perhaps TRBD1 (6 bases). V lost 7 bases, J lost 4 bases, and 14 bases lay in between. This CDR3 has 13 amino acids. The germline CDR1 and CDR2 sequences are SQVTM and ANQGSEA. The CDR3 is CSAWTASYNEQFF. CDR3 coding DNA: TGCAGCGCCTGGACAGCCTCTTACAATGAGCAGTTCTTC.

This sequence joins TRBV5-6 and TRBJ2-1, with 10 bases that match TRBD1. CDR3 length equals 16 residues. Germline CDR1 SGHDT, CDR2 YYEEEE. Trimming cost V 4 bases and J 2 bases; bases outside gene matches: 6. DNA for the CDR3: TGTGCCAGCAGCGTCACCGGGACAGGGGCCTACAATGAGCAGTTCTTC. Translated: CASSVTGTGAYNEQFF.

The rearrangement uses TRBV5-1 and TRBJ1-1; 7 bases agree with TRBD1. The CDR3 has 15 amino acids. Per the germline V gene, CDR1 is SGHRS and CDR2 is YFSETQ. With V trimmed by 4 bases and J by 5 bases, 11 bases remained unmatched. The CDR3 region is CASSILLGTDTEAFF. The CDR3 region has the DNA TGCGCCAGCAGCATCCTGTTGGGGACAGATACTGAAGCTTTCTTT.

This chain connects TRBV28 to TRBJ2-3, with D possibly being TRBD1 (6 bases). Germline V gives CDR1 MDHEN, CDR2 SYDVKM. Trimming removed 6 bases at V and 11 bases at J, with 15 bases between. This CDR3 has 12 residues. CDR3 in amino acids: CASSLQGLKQYF. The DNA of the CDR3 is TGTGCCAGCAGCCTACAGGGCCTAAAGCAGTATTTT.

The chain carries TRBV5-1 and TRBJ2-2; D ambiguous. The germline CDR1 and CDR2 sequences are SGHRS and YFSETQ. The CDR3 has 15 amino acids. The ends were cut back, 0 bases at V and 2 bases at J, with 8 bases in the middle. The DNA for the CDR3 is TGCGCCAGCAGCTTGGAAGGGTCCAACACCGGGGAGCTGTTTTTT. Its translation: CASSLEGSNTGELFF. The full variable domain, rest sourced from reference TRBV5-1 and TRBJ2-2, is KAGVTQTPRYLIKTRGQQVTLSCSPISGHRSVSWYQQTPGQGLQFLFEYFSETQRNKGNFPGRFSGRQFSNSRSEMNVSTLELGDSALYLCASSLEGSNTGELFFGEGSRLTVL.

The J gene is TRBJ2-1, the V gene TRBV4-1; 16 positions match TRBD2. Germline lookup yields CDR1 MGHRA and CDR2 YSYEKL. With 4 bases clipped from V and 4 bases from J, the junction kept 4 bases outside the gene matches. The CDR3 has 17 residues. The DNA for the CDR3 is TGCGCCAGCAGCCCCGGGACTAGCGGGAGGGGGTACAATGAGCAGTTCTTC. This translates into CASSPGTSGRGYNEQFF.

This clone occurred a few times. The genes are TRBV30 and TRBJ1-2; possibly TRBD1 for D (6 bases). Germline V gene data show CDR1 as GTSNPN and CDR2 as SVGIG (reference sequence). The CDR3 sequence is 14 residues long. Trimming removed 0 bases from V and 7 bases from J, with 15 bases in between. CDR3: CAWSVTRGFGGYTF. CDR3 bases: TGTGCCTGGAGTGTAACCAGGGGCTTCGGTGGCTACACCTTC.

CDR3 sequence reads: CAWTDGGNTEAFF. CDR3 nucleotides: TGTGCCTGGACAGATGGTGGGAACACTGAAGCTTTCTTT. The chain carries TRBV30 and TRBJ1-1; D call uncertain. Germline values: CDR1 GTSNPN, CDR2 SVGIG (reference sequence). The V end lost 4 bases, the J end lost 1 base, and 10 bases lay between the germline ends. The CDR3 covers 13 residues. The full variable domain, with the rest looked up from reference TRBV30 and TRBJ1-1, is SQTIHQWPATLVQPVGSPLSLECTVEGTSNPNLYWYRQAAGRGLQLLFYSVGIGQISSEVPQNLSASRPQDRQFILSSKKLLLSDSGFYLCAWTDGGNTEAFFGQGTRLTVV.

CDR3 protein: CAWSHGAPPSPPTNTEAFF. The CDR3 bases are TGTGCCTGGAGTCACGGGGCGCCGCCCTCACCCCCGACGAACACTGAAGCTTTCTTT. The rearrangement joins TRBV30 to TRBJ1-1; perhaps TRBD1 as D (5 bases). The CDR3 has 19 amino acids. Germline CDR1 GTSNPN, CDR2 SVGIG (reference sequence). V was pared by 2 bases and J by 1 base, with 26 bases between.

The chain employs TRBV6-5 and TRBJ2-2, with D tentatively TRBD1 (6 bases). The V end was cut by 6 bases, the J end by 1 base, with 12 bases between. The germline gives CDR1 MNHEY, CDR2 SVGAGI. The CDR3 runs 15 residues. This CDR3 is CASRPDSRNTGELFF. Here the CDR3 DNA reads TGTGCCAGCAGACCGGACAGCCGGAACACCGGGGAGCTGTTTTTT.

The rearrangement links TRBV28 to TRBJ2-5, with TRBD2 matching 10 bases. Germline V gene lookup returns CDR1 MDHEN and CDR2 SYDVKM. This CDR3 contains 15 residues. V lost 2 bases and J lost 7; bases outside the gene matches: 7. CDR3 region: CASSLLAGAGGTQYF. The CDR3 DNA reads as TGTGCCAGCAGTTTACTAGCGGGGGCAGGGGGGACCCAGTACTTC.

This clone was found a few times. DNA for the CDR3: TGCAGCGTTGAAGGCCGGACAGGAAACTATGGCTACACCTTC. Translating gives CSVEGRTGNYGYTF. V and J are TRBV29-1 and TRBJ1-2; 7 positions agree with TRBD1. This CDR3 has 14 amino acids. With 1 base clipped from V and 2 bases from J, the junction kept 4 bases outside the gene matches. Germline V gene sequence: CDR1 SQVTM, CDR2 ANQGSEA.

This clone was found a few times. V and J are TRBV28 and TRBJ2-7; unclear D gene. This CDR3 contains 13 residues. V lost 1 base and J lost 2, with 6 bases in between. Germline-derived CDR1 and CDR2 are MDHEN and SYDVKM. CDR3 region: CASSLSGTYEQYF. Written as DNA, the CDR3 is TGTGCCAGCAGTTTATCTGGGACCTACGAGCAGTACTTC.

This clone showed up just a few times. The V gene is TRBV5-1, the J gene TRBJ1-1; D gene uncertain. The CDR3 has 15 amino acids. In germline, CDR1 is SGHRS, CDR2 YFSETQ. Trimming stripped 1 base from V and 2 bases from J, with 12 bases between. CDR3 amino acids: CASSLNPGSNTEAFF. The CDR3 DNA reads TGCGCCAGCAGCTTGAATCCGGGGAGTAACACTGAAGCTTTCTTT.

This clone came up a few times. The CDR3 sequence: CAWSNRGGNTEAFF. CDR3 bases: TGTGCCTGGAGTAACAGGGGAGGGAACACTGAAGCTTTCTTT. The chain is built from TRBV30 and TRBJ1-1; 7 nucleotides match TRBD1. Germline V gene data show CDR1 as GTSNPN and CDR2 as SVGIG (reference sequence). The CDR3 runs to 14 residues. After removal of 2 bases from V and 1 base from J, the junction contained 4 bases not matched to a gene.

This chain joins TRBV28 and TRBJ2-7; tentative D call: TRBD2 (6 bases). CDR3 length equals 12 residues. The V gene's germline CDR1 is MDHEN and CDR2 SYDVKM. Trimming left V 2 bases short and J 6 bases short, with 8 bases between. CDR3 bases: TGTGCCAGCAGTTTAACGGGACTCGAGCAGTACTTC. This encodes CASSLTGLEQYF. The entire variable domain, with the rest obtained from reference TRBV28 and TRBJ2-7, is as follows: DVKVTQSSRYLVKRTGEKVFLECVQDMDHENMFWYRQDPGLGLRLIYFSYDVKMKEKGDIPEGYSVSREKKERFSLILESASTNQTSMYLCASSLTGLEQYFGPGTRLTVT.